The entry below gives a single T cell receptor (beta chain) sequence along with its context. This clonotype was seen many times. The target of this receptor is not known. Base qualities were left out, and no much larger clone turns up one base away. The sample belongs to a study of glioma-infiltrating T cells (dated by TCRdb to the mid-2010s). In terms of the full investigation: Sequencing of TCR alpha- and beta-chain repertoires was performed on glioma tissue, on non-neoplastic brain tissue, and on matched peripheral blood mononuclear cells. To measure divergence between tissue and blood T-cell populations, each tissue-infiltrating repertoire was compared with the peripheral blood repertoire of the same patient. Three low-grade glioma patients, seven or eight primary glioblastoma patients, and three non-glioma patients who contributed non-neoplastic brain tissue made up the paired cohort. Broader findings and caveats from the paper: Very few CDR3 sequences were found to be shared between tissue and blood, and this scarcity was attributed to high CDR3 diversity and limited sampling. Small numbers underpinned the group comparisons: eight glioblastoma patients, three low-grade glioma patients and three non-neoplastic patients. In non-neoplastic patients, VJ-independent divergence between tissue and blood fell below expectation, whereas in all gliomas, and especially in low-grade gliomas, the divergence rose above expectation.

The iRepertoire nested amplicon-rescue multiplex PCR (arm-PCR) platform was used to amplify TCR alpha and beta CDR3 regions from RNA. The input for one-step reverse transcription and amplification was about 95-450 ng of tissue mRNA or PBMC total RNA. Following bead purification, Illumina adapters were added through a secondary multiplex PCR, and the libraries were then gel-purified between 200 and 400 bp. Demultiplexing relied on internal 6-nucleotide barcodes carried by the libraries. Sequencing of the libraries was done on an Illumina MiSeq using 2x220 or 2x250 nucleotide paired-end reads. The original methods were these. FLASH 1.2.11 was used to merge paired reads, and BWA-MEM then aligned the reads to the GRCh37 human genome before TRA and TRB reads were extracted. V and J assignment used an IMGT-derived reference of cassette sequences and CDR3 motifs that included pseudogenes. Reads were translated in three frames, and productive CDR3s were defined by a C…FGXG motif without stop codons. Clonotypes were defined as unique combinations of V-J cassette pair and CDR3 amino acid sequence. Filtering of reads was based on Hamming distance, with the threshold set by the sequence error rate of each sample in mapped regions. TCRdb cleaned the public reads at Q25 with fastp, built clones with MiXCR and kept in-frame beta chains. Under each unique CDR3 protein, matching rows form one entry showing the most common genes and DNA. The V and J calls come from TCRdb's annotation, not from the publication. This sample lists tens of thousands of distinct CDR3 sequences; around 40% were detected once. 35% to 45% of the sample is held by the ten biggest clonotypes.

The clonotype comes from a human donor with low-grade glioma or glioblastoma, undergoing nonglioma brain surgery, or in good health (not recorded which). Sequencing used glioma tissue, nonneoplastic brain tissue, or PBMCs (not recorded which).

Here the CDR3 is given as CASSVEVGIKDTQYF. The nucleotides read TGTGCCAGCAGCGTGGAAGTGGGGATAAAAGATACGCAGTATTTT. The chain employs TRBV5-6 and TRBJ2-3; the D gene remains uncertain. Taken from cysteine to phenylalanine, the CDR3 has 15 residues. Only the CDR3 DNA stays, 45 bases, in frame from base 1. V sheds 4 bases and J sheds 5 bases, leaving 17 bases between their ends. CDR1 and CDR2 are drawn from the germline V gene: SGHDT, YYEEEE.